A single sample gave rise to the 2 T cell receptor beta chains below, sequenced in a study of T cells after yellow fever vaccination (dated by TCRdb to about 2019). Library preparation used 5' RACE. The instrument was an Illumina NovaSeq 6000. Using fastp trimming at Q25 and MiXCR clonotype assembly, TCRdb reanalyzed the public sequencing data and kept in-frame beta chains. All rows with the same CDR3 protein become a single entry with the most common DNA and genes. This sample has roughly 310,000 distinct CDR3 sequences in its table, and roughly 4% of those were observed once. The ten biggest clones cover less than 25% of the sample. Interpreted using the paper, the treatment or condition label stands for: live attenuated yellow fever vaccine strain. The sequenced sample was PBMCs, obtained on the day of the yellow fever booster vaccination. Receptor source: a man between 18 and 35 years old who received the YFV17D yellow fever vaccine.

This clonotype occurred many times. V gene TRBV7-6 combines with J gene TRBJ2-3; possibly TRBD2 for D (5 bases). The CDR3 totals 14 residues. Trimming removed 8 bases from V and 1 base from J, with 13 bases in between. Germline values: CDR1 SGHVS, CDR2 FNYEAQ. CDR3 region: CASSGGPGTDTQYF. The CDR3 DNA follows: TGTGCCAGCTCCGGCGGGCCCGGCACAGATACGCAGTATTTT.

This clonotype was seen many times. V usage is TRBV10-3 and J usage is TRBJ2-1; D uncertain. This CDR3 has 11 residues. Germline loops: CDR1 ENHRY, CDR2 SYGVKD. V gave up 2 bases and J gave up 8 bases, with 4 bases separating them. The CDR3 region is CAISEGYEQFF. The CDR3 nucleotides read TGTGCCATCAGTGAGGGGTATGAGCAGTTCTTC.